The entry that follows covers one T cell receptor (beta chain) sequence. The antigen is undetermined. The PCR had 60 Vbeta and 13 Jbeta primers. Assay used: immunoSEQ multiplex PCR; TCRdb lists only in-frame clones, some missing. Among some 150,000 clones, roughly 76% were seen once, and the ten largest hold approximately 14%. The data are from a study of cytomegalovirus exposure and HLA in healthy donors. Background on the study: In an earlier analysis, 95 million to 140 million unique TCR beta sequences were found from some 200 million T cells. Regarding the study as a whole: Some V segments could not be told apart, so they were left out, TRBV6-2 and TRBV6-3 among them. The study designated roughly 160 TCR beta chains cytomegalovirus-associated. In a later analysis, specific HLA alleles were associated with 15,000 to 20,000 TCR beta sequences at a 0.05 false discovery rate.

The V gene's germline CDR1 is SGHRS and CDR2 YFSETQ. The CDR3 runs to 15 residues. Unmatched junction bases numbered 6, after V lost 0 bases and J lost 8 bases. The sample taken for sequencing was PBMCs. This receptor was taken from a human donor in good health. V usage is TRBV5-1 and J usage is TRBJ2-1; 9 bases map to TRBD1. CDR3 residues: CASSLATGGFYEQFF. The CDR3 nucleotides read TGCGCCAGCAGCTTGGCTACAGGGGGCTTTTATGAGCAGTTCTTC.